This T cell receptor beta chain was identified in a study of OX40 agonist ivuxolimab in advanced cancers. The CDR3 is made up of 15 amino acids. The V segment lost 7 bases and the J segment 6 bases; nucleotides outside the gene matches: 11. The germline V gene encodes CDR1 MNHNS and CDR2 SASEGT. Measured with immunoSEQ multiplex PCR; TCRdb has only the in-frame clones, and not every one. The sample yields 50,000 to 70,000 clones, around four fifths seen once. The clonotype comes from an adult with an advanced solid tumor such as melanoma, head and neck, liver or kidney cancer. This chain uses TRBV6-1 with TRBJ1-5, with TRBD1 matching over 8 bases. Sequences were derived from CD4+ or CD8+ T cells sorted from blood, sampled in a trial of the OX40 agonist ivuxolimab. This chain's CDR3 is CASNGDRGGIQPQHF. The DNA for the CDR3 is TGTGCCAGCAATGGAGACAGGGGTGGTATTCAGCCCCAGCATTTT.